One and the same sample provided the 24 T cell receptor beta chains below, sequenced in a study of cytomegalovirus exposure and HLA in healthy donors. Primers for the PCR totalled 60 Vbeta and 13 Jbeta. Clones were read by immunoSEQ multiplex PCR, and TCRdb kept only the in-frame ones, dropping some. Its table lists under 150,000 clones. Source material: PBMCs. The receptor source for this set is a middle-aged woman in good health and CMV-seronegative.

This chain joins TRBV28 and TRBJ1-5; no firm D call. The germline V gene encodes CDR1 MDHEN and CDR2 SYDVKM. The CDR3 has 15 amino acids. V was shortened by 6 bases and J by 4 bases, with 16 bases between the two germline ends. The CDR3 nucleotides read TGTGCCAGCAGGCCCACGGGGATTGGAAATCAGCCCCAGCATTTT. Amino acid sequence: CASRPTGIGNQPQHF.

V usage is TRBV4-2 and J usage is TRBJ2-5, with D possibly matching TRBD2 (7 bases). V was cut by 4 bases and J by 5 bases, with 17 bases left in between. This CDR3 has 15 residues. CDR1 and CDR2 from the germline V gene are LGHNA and YNFKEQ. CDR3 nucleotides: TGTGCCAGCAGCCCCGGACTAGGGGGGGCTGAGACCCAGTACTTC. Translating it yields CASSPGLGGAETQYF.

This sequence joins TRBV9 and TRBJ2-1, with D perhaps matching TRBD2 (5 bases). The V gene lost 3 bases and the J gene lost 6 bases, with 19 bases spanning the gap. Germline V gives CDR1 SGDLS, CDR2 YYNGEE. CDR3 length: 16 residues. CDR3 nucleotides: TGTGCCAGCAGCGGCGGAGGTAGTGGATTAGGCAATGAGCAGTTCTTC. Protein: CASSGGGSGLGNEQFF.

The gene calls are TRBV5-4 and TRBJ1-1; possible D gene TRBD1, 6 bases. Germline V gene data show CDR1 as SGHNT and CDR2 as YYREEE (reference sequence). This CDR3 is built from 14 residues. Trimming cost V 1 base and J 5 bases, with 12 bases left between them. CDR3 in DNA: TGTGCCAGCAGCTTGACAGGGAGTAGGACTGAAGCTTTCTTT. Translating it yields CASSLTGSRTEAFF.

The V gene is TRBV4-3, the J gene TRBJ1-5, with D tentatively TRBD1 (5 bases). Trimming took 1 base from V and 6 from J, leaving 22 bases between them. The length of the CDR3 is 18 residues. Germline-derived CDR1 and CDR2 are LGHNA and YSLEER. The CDR3 nucleotides are TGCGCCAGCAGCCAAGGTTCTTCCTCGGCAGGGTGGACTCAGCCCCAGCATTTT. It specifies CASSQGSSSAGWTQPQHF.

The chain joins TRBV9 to TRBJ2-3; D uncertain. CDR1 is SGDLS and CDR2 is YYNGEE in the germline V gene. This CDR3 region has 16 residues. V was shortened by 3 bases and J by 2 bases, with 16 bases between the two germline ends. CDR3 DNA sequence: TGTGCCAGCAGCGCCTCGCAGACAATTTCCACAGATACGCAGTATTTT. It codes for CASSASQTISTDTQYF.

This chain connects TRBV9 to TRBJ1-2; 7 positions match TRBD1. V shed 4 bases and J 7 bases; nucleotides not matched to a gene: 10. The CDR3 has 14 residues. In germline, CDR1 is SGDLS, CDR2 YYNGEE. The CDR3 here is CASSPPQGTPGYTF. The CDR3 region has the DNA TGTGCCAGCAGCCCCCCACAGGGGACCCCTGGCTACACCTTC.

The CDR3 here is CASSQGSREANYGYTF. In DNA, the CDR3 is TGCGCCAGCAGCCAGGGATCAAGGGAGGCTAACTATGGCTACACCTTC. The V gene is TRBV4-3, the J gene TRBJ1-2; no reliable D call. V lost 3 bases, J lost 0 bases, and 14 bases lay in between. CDR3 size: 16 residues. Germline V gene data show CDR1 as LGHNA and CDR2 as YSLEER.

This sequence joins TRBV11-3 and TRBJ1-1, with a weak D call TRBD1 (5 bases). Germline CDR1 is SGHNT and CDR2 is YENEEA. The V end lost 0 bases, the J end lost 0 bases, and 5 bases lay between the germline ends. The CDR3 loop spans 14 amino acids. In nucleotides, the CDR3 is TGTGCCAGCAGCTTAGAAGGGGTGAACACTGAAGCTTTCTTT. It is translated as CASSLEGVNTEAFF.

In DNA, the CDR3 is TGTGCCAGCAGCTTGAAGGCAGGGGGCTATGGCTACACCTTC. It specifies CASSLKAGGYGYTF. The chain combines TRBV5-6 with TRBJ1-2, with 7 bases fitting TRBD1. This CDR3 has 14 amino acids. V shed 1 base and J 4 bases; nucleotides not matched to a gene: 4. Looked up from germline, CDR1 is SGHDT and CDR2 is YYEEEE.

The rearrangement links TRBV7-9 to TRBJ2-3, with TRBD1 identical over 9 bases. Germline V gene sequence: CDR1 SEHNR, CDR2 FQNEAQ (reference sequence). The CDR3 is 17 amino acids. The V gene end was trimmed by 5 bases and the J gene end by 0 bases; junction bases not matched to a gene: 9. The CDR3 bases are TGTGCCAGCAGCCTACGACAGGGGGAAGCGAGCACAGATACGCAGTATTTT. Amino acid sequence: CASSLRQGEASTDTQYF.

Details on this clone: Within the sample, other DNA sequences also encode this same CDR3. The V gene is TRBV9, the J gene TRBJ1-5; 11 bases map to TRBD1. Germline CDR1 SGDLS, CDR2 YYNGEE. V trimming: 3 bases; J trimming: 4 bases; junction bases outside the gene matches: 3. The CDR3 runs 15 residues. The CDR3 region has the DNA TGTGCCAGCAGCGCCGGGACAGGGGGAAATCAGCCCCAGCATTTT. This encodes CASSAGTGGNQPQHF.

This chain uses TRBV29-1 with TRBJ1-3; 7 bases fit TRBD1. Germline lookup yields CDR1 SQVTM and CDR2 ANQGSEA. The CDR3 sequence is 13 residues long. The J segment lost 4 bases and the V segment lost 3 bases, leaving 3 bases of the junction unmatched. The CDR3: CSVDGTDGNTIYF. CDR3 sequence (DNA): TGCAGCGTTGATGGGACAGACGGAAACACCATATATTTT.

This chain links TRBV19 with TRBJ1-1; D gene unclear. Trimming pared 5 bases from V and 5 bases from J, leaving 12 bases between. This CDR3 is built from 13 residues. In germline, CDR1 is LNHDA, CDR2 SQIVND (reference sequence). As DNA, the CDR3 is TGTGCCAGTAGTGGACGAGGGAGGACTGAAGCTTTCTTT. Translated: CASSGRGRTEAFF.

The CDR3 sequence is CASLTVAGELFF. CDR3 bases: TGTGCCAGCTTAACAGTAGCCGGGGAGCTGTTTTTT. The genes are TRBV18 and TRBJ2-2; D is uncertain. V shed 7 bases and J shed 6 bases, with 9 bases lying between them. Germline CDR1 KGHSH, CDR2 LQKENI. The CDR3 is 12 amino acids.

Remarks on this clone: The germline gene is not matched at one end of the junction; a read error may be the cause. This chain links TRBV5-1 with TRBJ2-3; 8 bases line up with TRBD1. This CDR3 has 13 residues. Germline V gene sequence: CDR1 SGHRS, CDR2 YFSETQ. The CDR3, as DNA: TGCGCCAGCATGGCAGGGGGCACAGATGCGCAGTATTTT. Translating it yields CASMAGGTDAQYF.

The chain carries TRBV6-5 and TRBJ2-7; D is perhaps TRBD1 (5 bases). The length of the CDR3 is 14 residues. Germline CDR1 and CDR2: MNHEY and SVGAGI. V lost 4 bases, J lost 5 bases, and 15 bases lay in between. CDR3 in amino acids: CASSWSDKVNEQYF. The CDR3 DNA reads TGTGCCAGCAGTTGGTCGGACAAGGTCAACGAGCAGTACTTC.

The chain links TRBV5-1 to TRBJ2-3, with a possible D match to TRBD2 (6 bases). CDR3 length: 15 residues. V was pared by 0 bases and J by 2 bases, with 10 bases between. Germline CDR1 reads SGHRS; CDR2 reads YFSETQ. CDR3 in DNA: TGCGCCAGCAGCTTGGGGGGGACTTTCACAGATACGCAGTATTTT. Its protein is CASSLGGTFTDTQYF.

V usage is TRBV9 and J usage is TRBJ1-1; TRBD1 might be the D (6 bases). Trimming shortened V by 0 bases and J by 9 bases, and 12 bases separated the two germline ends. CDR3 size: 13 residues. Per the germline V gene, CDR1 is SGDLS and CDR2 is YYNGEE. As DNA, the CDR3 is TGTGCCAGCAGCGTAGAGGGGGATCGGAAAGCTTTCTTT. Translation: CASSVEGDRKAFF.

V usage is TRBV9 and J usage is TRBJ2-7, with TRBD2 matching over 9 bases. Germline values: CDR1 SGDLS, CDR2 YYNGEE. With V trimmed by 4 bases and J by 3 bases, 5 bases remained unmatched. CDR3 size: 14 residues. Written as DNA, the CDR3 is TGTGCCAGCAGCCGACTAGCGGAAAGCTACGAGCAGTACTTC. It encodes CASSRLAESYEQYF.

The chain has TRBV7-3 and TRBJ2-5; 10 bases are shared with TRBD2. J lost 1 base, V lost 5 bases, and 7 bases had no gene match. Germline loops: CDR1 SGHTA, CDR2 FQGTGA. The CDR3 extends over 16 amino acids. CDR3 coding DNA: TGTGCCAGCAGCCCTGGTGGACTAGCGGTCCAAGAGACCCAGTACTTC. Protein product: CASSPGGLAVQETQYF.

The V and J genes are TRBV6-6 and TRBJ2-7; TRBD1 might be the D (5 bases). The CDR3 is 14 amino acids. Germline loops: CDR1 MNHNY, CDR2 SVGAGI (reference sequence). Trimming removed 6 bases at V and 4 bases at J, with 16 bases between. This chain's CDR3 is CASRPTALPYEQYV. In nucleotides, the CDR3 is TGTGCCAGCAGACCGACAGCCCTCCCGTACGAGCAGTACGTC.

The CDR3 DNA reads TGTGCCAGCAGTTCCACAAGGAGGGGGCGTGGAAACACCATATATTTT. Translating gives CASSSTRRGRGNTIYF. This chain connects TRBV6-5 to TRBJ1-3; 7 bases are a match to TRBD1. CDR3 length equals 16 residues. J gave up 3 bases and V 4 bases, and 9 bases lay outside the gene matches. Germline V gives CDR1 MNHEY, CDR2 SVGAGI.

The chain uses TRBV7-2 and TRBJ1-1, with D possibly TRBD1 on 5 matching bases. Looked up from germline, CDR1 is SGHTA and CDR2 is FQGNSA. The CDR3 has 14 amino acids. Trimming removed 5 bases from V and 0 bases from J, with 10 bases in between. The CDR3 region is CASSLSRVNTEAFF. The DNA for the CDR3 is TGTGCCAGCAGCCTCTCCAGGGTGAACACTGAAGCTTTCTTT.